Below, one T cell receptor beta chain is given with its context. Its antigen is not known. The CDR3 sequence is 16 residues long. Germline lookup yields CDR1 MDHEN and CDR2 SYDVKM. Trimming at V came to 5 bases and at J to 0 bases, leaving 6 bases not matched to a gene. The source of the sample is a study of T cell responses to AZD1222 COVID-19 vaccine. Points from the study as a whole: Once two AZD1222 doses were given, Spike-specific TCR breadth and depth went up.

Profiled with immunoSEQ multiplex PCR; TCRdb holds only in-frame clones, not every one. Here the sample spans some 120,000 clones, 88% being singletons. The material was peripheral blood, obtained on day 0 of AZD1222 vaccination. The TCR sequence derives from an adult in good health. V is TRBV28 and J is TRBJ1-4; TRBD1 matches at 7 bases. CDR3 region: CASSGPQGSTNEKLFF. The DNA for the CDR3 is TGTGCCAGCAGTGGCCCACAGGGGTCAACTAATGAAAAACTGTTTTTT.